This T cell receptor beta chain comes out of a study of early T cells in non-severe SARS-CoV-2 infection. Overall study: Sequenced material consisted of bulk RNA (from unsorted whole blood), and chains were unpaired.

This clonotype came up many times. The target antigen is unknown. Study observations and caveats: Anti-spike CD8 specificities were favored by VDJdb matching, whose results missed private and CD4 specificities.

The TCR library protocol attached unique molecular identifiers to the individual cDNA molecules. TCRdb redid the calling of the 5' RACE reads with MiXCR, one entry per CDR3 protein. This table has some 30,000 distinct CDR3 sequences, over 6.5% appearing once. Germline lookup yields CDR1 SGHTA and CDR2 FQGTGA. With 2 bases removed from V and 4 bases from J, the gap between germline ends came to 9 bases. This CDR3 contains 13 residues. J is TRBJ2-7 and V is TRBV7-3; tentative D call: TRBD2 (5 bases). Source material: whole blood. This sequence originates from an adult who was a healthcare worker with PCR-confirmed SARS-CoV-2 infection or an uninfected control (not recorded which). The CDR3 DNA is TGTGCCAGCAGCTTAGGAGGATTTTACGAGCAGTACTTC. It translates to CASSLGGFYEQYF.